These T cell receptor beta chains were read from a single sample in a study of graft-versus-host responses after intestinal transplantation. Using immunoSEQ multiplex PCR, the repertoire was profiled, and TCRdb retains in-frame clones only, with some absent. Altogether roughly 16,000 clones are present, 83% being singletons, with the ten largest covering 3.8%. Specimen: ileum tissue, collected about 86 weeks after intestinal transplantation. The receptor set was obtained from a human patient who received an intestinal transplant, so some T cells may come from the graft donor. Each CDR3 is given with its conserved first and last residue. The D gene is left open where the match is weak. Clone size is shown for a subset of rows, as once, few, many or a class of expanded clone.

CAWLIGTGGGNSNQPQHF,TGTGCCTGGTTAATAGGGACAGGTGGTGGGAATAGCAATCAGCCCCAGCATTTT,-,TRBJ1-5,TRBD1,TRBV30
CASSFGTGAIGYNSPLHF,TGTGCCAGCAGTTTTGGGACAGGGGCGATCGGGTATAATTCACCCCTCCACTTT,-,TRBJ1-6,TRBD1,TRBV27
CASSIPKTGYNEQFF,TGTGCCAGTAGTATTCCAAAGACGGGCTACAATGAGCAGTTCTTC,-,TRBJ2-1,-,TRBV19
CASSLGGNQYF,TGTGCCAGCAGTTTAGGGGGGAACCAGTACTTC,-,TRBJ2-7,-,TRBV14
CASSLEGFGELFF,TGTGCCAGCAGCTTAGAGGGGTTCGGGGAGCTGTTTTTT,-,TRBJ2-2,-,TRBV7-9
CASGLGAGETQYF,TGTGCTAGTGGTTTAGGAGCGGGGGAGACCCAGTACTTC,-,TRBJ2-5,TRBD2,TRBV12-5
CASSFPGEPNTEAFF,TGTGCCAGCAGCTTTCCCGGCGAGCCTAACACTGAAGCTTTCTTT,-,TRBJ1-1,-,TRBV12-1
CASIPQGGGNQPQHF,TGTGCCAGCATTCCCCAGGGGGGAGGCAATCAGCCCCAGCATTTT,-,TRBJ1-5,TRBD1,TRBV2
CASSPGTADSDNEQFF,TGTGCCAGCTCACCAGGGACAGCCGATAGCGACAATGAGCAGTTCTTC,-,TRBJ2-1,TRBD1,TRBV18
CASSAILNTEAFF,TGTGCCAGCAGTGCCATTTTGAACACTGAAGCTTTCTTT,-,TRBJ1-1,-,TRBV6-1
CASSYSGGTGKAFF,TGTGCCAGCAGTTACTCGGGGGGTACTGGGAAAGCTTTCTTT,-,TRBJ1-1,-,TRBV6-6
CASSQDILAAYEQYF,TGTGCCAGCAGCCAAGATATACTAGCGGCCTACGAGCAGTACTTC,-,TRBJ2-7,TRBD2,TRBV4-2
CATSRDLGTGGYEQYF,TGTGCCACCAGCAGAGATCTTGGAACAGGGGGGTACGAGCAGTACTTC,-,TRBJ2-7,TRBD1,TRBV15
CASSLDVGTEAFF,TGTGCCAGCAGCCTCGACGTAGGAACTGAAGCTTTCTTT,-,TRBJ1-1,-,TRBV7-3
CASAGGGATGELFF,TGTGCCAGCGCGGGTGGCGGGGCCACCGGGGAGCTGTTTTTT,-,TRBJ2-2,-,TRBV10-3
CASSFGNTEAFF,TGTGCCAGCAGTTTTGGGAACACTGAAGCTTTCTTT,-,TRBJ1-1,-,TRBV27
CASSVLTDAYKSRANVLTF,TGTGCCAGCAGCGTGCTAACAGACGCTTACAAAAGTCGGGCCAACGTCCTGACTTTC,-,TRBJ2-6,-,TRBV7-3
CASSMRQGPYEQYF,TGTGCCAGTAGTATGCGACAGGGGCCCTACGAGCAGTACTTC,-,TRBJ2-7,TRBD1,TRBV19
CASSQVFQGGAQETQYF,TGTGCCAGCAGCCAAGTTTTCCAGGGAGGGGCCCAAGAGACCCAGTACTTC,-,TRBJ2-5,TRBD2,TRBV14
CASSLRQGMGNQPQHF,TGTGCCAGCAGCTTGCGTCAAGGCATGGGCAATCAGCCCCAGCATTTT,-,TRBJ1-5,-,TRBV5-6
CASSLSLAGTDTQYF,TGCGCCAGCAGCCTGTCGCTAGCGGGGACAGATACGCAGTATTTT,-,TRBJ2-3,TRBD2,TRBV5-1
CASSFGILGTEAFF,TGTGCCAGCAGTTTCGGGATACTGGGCACTGAAGCTTTCTTT,-,TRBJ1-1,-,TRBV27
CASSPPTSGVNEQFF,TGTGCCAGCAGCCCACCGACTAGCGGGGTCAATGAGCAGTTCTTC,few,TRBJ2-1,TRBD2,TRBV4-2
CASSPRAGAGELFF,TGTGCCAGCAGCCCGAGGGCGGGGGCCGGGGAGCTGTTTTTT,-,TRBJ2-2,TRBD2,TRBV9
CASSPASGGTNYEQYF,TGTGCCAGCAGCCCTGCTAGCGGGGGGACCAACTACGAGCAGTACTTC,-,TRBJ2-7,TRBD2,TRBV7-9
CASRWDYGAAQETQYF,TGTGCCAGCAGATGGGATTACGGGGCTGCTCAAGAGACCCAGTACTTC,-,TRBJ2-5,-,TRBV5-4
CASSFDSYNSPLHF,TGTGCCAGCAGCTTTGACAGCTATAATTCACCCCTCCACTTT,-,TRBJ1-6,-,TRBV7-9
CASIAGTLSGEQFF,TGTGCCAGCATCGCCGGGACTTTGAGTGGTGAGCAGTTCTTC,-,TRBJ2-1,-,TRBV27
CASSREAGQNNSPLHF,TGTGCCAGCTCGCGGGAAGCGGGACAAAATAATTCACCCCTCCACTTT,-,TRBJ1-6,-,TRBV18
CASSPARTGGGYGYTF,TGTGCCAGCAGCCCCGCCCGGACGGGGGGCGGCTATGGCTACACCTTC,-,TRBJ1-2,-,TRBV5-5
CASSSGTGRASEQYF,TGCGCCAGCAGCTCCGGGACAGGGAGGGCGAGCGAGCAGTACTTC,-,TRBJ2-7,TRBD1,TRBV5-1
CATSRDPTAYEQYF,TGTGCCACCAGCAGAGATCCTACGGCCTACGAGCAGTACTTC,-,TRBJ2-7,-,TRBV15
CASSTRQGVDTEAFF,TGTGCCAGTAGTACGCGACAGGGGGTGGATACTGAAGCTTTCTTT,-,TRBJ1-1,TRBD1,TRBV19
CASSQDAEQADTDTQYF,TGCGCCAGCAGCCAAGATGCGGAACAGGCAGACACAGATACGCAGTATTTT,-,TRBJ2-3,-,TRBV4-1
CAWSVTGRYEQYF,TGTGCCTGGAGTGTAACAGGGAGATACGAGCAGTACTTC,-,TRBJ2-7,-,TRBV30